The rows below give T cell receptor beta chains drawn from one sample of a study of T cell changes during pregnancy in multiple sclerosis. Profiled with immunoSEQ multiplex PCR; TCRdb holds only in-frame clones, not every one. The repertoire holds around 58,000 clones, roughly nine tenths seen once, with about 0.88% in the top ten. The sample was peripheral blood, taken before pregnancy. Receptor source: a female donor with multiple sclerosis, enrolled in a pregnancy study. CDR3s include the opening cysteine and the closing phenylalanine or tryptophan. The D gene is left open where the match is weak. Not all rows give a size; the values are once, few, many and, for expanded clones, a class.

clone size	V gene	J gene	D gene	CDR3 DNA	CDR3 protein
NA	TRBV18	TRBJ1-4	NA	TGTGCCAGCTCACCACCCGTGTCTCAAGCGAATGAAAAACTGTTTTTT	CASSPPVSQANEKLFF
NA	TRBV6-4	TRBJ2-1	TRBD2	TGTGCCAGCAGTCAAGGAGCGGGGGGGAACGAGCAGTTCTTC	CASSQGAGGNEQFF
NA	TRBV7-3	TRBJ2-4	NA	TGTGCCAGCAGCTTAACACAGGCCCCCAACATTCAGTACTTC	CASSLTQAPNIQYF
NA	TRBV6-1	TRBJ2-7	TRBD1	TGTGCCAGCAGTGGAGTCTCCGAGACAGGGTCATACGAGCAGTACTTC	CASSGVSETGSYEQYF
NA	TRBV6-4	TRBJ1-1	TRBD1	TGTGCCAGCAGCTCTAGGGACAGGAGGAACACTGAAGCTTTCTTT	CASSSRDRRNTEAFF
NA	TRBV7-2	TRBJ2-7	TRBD1	TGTGCCAGCAGCCCCCACAGGGGGTCCTACGAGCAGTACTTC	CASSPHRGSYEQYF
NA	TRBV4-1	TRBJ1-2	NA	TGCGCCAGCAGCCAAACCGACAGCTCTTACACCTTC	CASSQTDSSYTF
NA	TRBV2	TRBJ1-5	TRBD1	TGTGCCAGCAGCGGGACAGTGGGCAATCAGCCCCAGCATTTT	CASSGTVGNQPQHF
NA	TRBV9	TRBJ2-1	NA	TGTGCCAGCAGCGTCTACGGTAACAATGAGCAGTTCTTC	CASSVYGNNEQFF
NA	TRBV7-6	TRBJ2-5	TRBD2	TGTGCCAGCAGCCTAAGGACGCGGGTCGGGCGGGGGATACAAGAGACCCAGTACTTC	CASSLRTRVGRGIQETQYF
NA	TRBV30	TRBJ2-7	NA	TGTGCCTGGAGTGTTAGATACGAGCAGTACTTC	CAWSVRYEQYF
NA	TRBV27	TRBJ2-1	TRBD1	TGTGCCAGCTCAAGGGACAGGGGGTACAATGAGCAGTTCTTC	CASSRDRGYNEQFF
once	TRBV5-8	TRBJ2-2	TRBD2	TGTGCCAGCAGCAAGGGACTAGCGGGGGAAAACACCGGGGAGCTGTTTTTT	CASSKGLAGENTGELFF
once	TRBV19	TRBJ1-1	NA	TGTGCCAGTAGGCCTAGGGGCTCGACTGAAGCTTTCTTT	CASRPRGSTEAFF
NA	TRBV9	TRBJ2-3	TRBD2	TGTGCCAGCAGCGTTGGCGGGGGGGATTCAGATACGCAGTATTTT	CASSVGGGDSDTQYF
NA	TRBV7-2	TRBJ1-5	TRBD1	TGTGCCAGCAGTCGACAGGGGGCCCTGAGCAATCAGCCCCAGCATTTT	CASSRQGALSNQPQHF
few	TRBV10-1	TRBJ1-1	TRBD1	TGCGCCAGCAGAGGACAGGGCGGAATGAACACTGAAGCTTTCTTT	CASRGQGGMNTEAFF
NA	TRBV11-3	TRBJ2-7	NA	TGTGCCAGCAGCATCTCGCCAGGGGCCTACGAGCAGTACTTC	CASSISPGAYEQYF
NA	TRBV18	TRBJ1-1	NA	TGTGCCAGCTCATCGTTACAGGCCAGGATAACTGAAGCTTTCTTT	CASSSLQARITEAFF
NA	TRBV6-1	TRBJ2-7	TRBD1	TGTGCCAGCATGTCGTGGGAGACAGGGACATTTAGGCAGTACTTC	CASMSWETGTFRQYF
NA	TRBV7-3	TRBJ2-1	NA	TGTGCCAGCAGCCTTGTGGGGGGTGAGCAGTTCTTC	CASSLVGGEQFF
many	TRBV6-4	TRBJ2-2	NA	TGTGCCAGCAGTGGTCAGGGAGGATCCGGGGAGCTGTTTTTT	CASSGQGGSGELFF
NA	TRBV5-1	TRBJ1-1	NA	TGCGCCAGCAGCTTGGAACACCTGAACACTGAAGCTTTCTTT	CASSLEHLNTEAFF
NA	TRBV1	TRBJ1-3	NA	TGCACCAGCAGCCAAGATACCCGCACCTTTACCGTATCGCGGGGAAACACCATATATTTT	CTSSQDTRTFTVSRGNTIYF
NA	TRBV7-9	TRBJ2-1	TRBD2	TGTGCCAGCAGCCCCTGGACTAGCTGGGATGAGCAGTTCTTC	CASSPWTSWDEQFF
once	TRBV9	TRBJ2-6	TRBD1	TGTGCCAGCAGCCGGGACAGGTTCTCTGGGGCCAACGTCCTGACTTTC	CASSRDRFSGANVLTF
NA	TRBV7-2	TRBJ2-2	TRBD1	TGTGCCAGCAGCTCACGGGACAGGAACACCGGGGAGCTGTTTTTT	CASSSRDRNTGELFF
NA	TRBV6-4	TRBJ2-3	TRBD2	TGTGCCAGCAGTGGGACTAGCGGGGGCACAGATACGCAGTATTTT	CASSGTSGGTDTQYF
NA	TRBV6-6	TRBJ1-1	TRBD1	TGTGCCAGCAGTTACTCTGACAGGGGGAGATCTGAAGCTTTCTTT	CASSYSDRGRSEAFF
NA	TRBV7-6	TRBJ2-2	NA	TGTGCCAGCAGCTTTGGTGGGGGGGCCTTGAACACCGGGGAGCTGTTTTTT	CASSFGGGALNTGELFF
NA	TRBV29-1	TRBJ1-2	TRBD1	TGCAGCACATGGACAGGGGAGGGCTACACCTTC	CSTWTGEGYTF
once	TRBV27	TRBJ1-5	TRBD1	TGTGCCAGCAGTTTATACAGGGGCATAGAACAGCCCCAGCATTTT	CASSLYRGIEQPQHF
NA	TRBV6-5	TRBJ1-2	NA	TGTGCCAGCCGGAAGGCGACCGGGTATGGCTACACCTTC	CASRKATGYGYTF
NA	TRBV25-1	TRBJ1-2	NA	TGTGCCAGCAGTGAATCACTTTCCTATGGCTACACCTTC	CASSESLSYGYTF
NA	TRBV7-2	TRBJ1-5	NA	TGTGCCAGCAGCTCCTCCCCGGGACAGCCCCAGCATTTT	CASSSSPGQPQHF
NA	TRBV9	TRBJ1-4	TRBD1	TGTGCCAGCAGCGTAGGTGGGACAGGGGTTCTAAATGAAAAACTGTTTTTT	CASSVGGTGVLNEKLFF
NA	TRBV7-9	TRBJ2-5	TRBD2	TGTGCCAGCAGCAGTCGAGCGGGGGGGCTCGAGACCCAGTACTTC	CASSSRAGGLETQYF
NA	TRBV5-1	TRBJ2-1	TRBD1	TGCGCCAGCAGCTTGCGTGCTGGGACAGTGGGGGTTCGTGGCTACAATGAGCAGTTCTTC	CASSLRAGTVGVRGYNEQFF
NA	TRBV6-6	TRBJ1-5	TRBD1	TGTGCCAGCAGAGCACAGGGGGCGCAGAATCAGCCCCAGCATTTT	CASRAQGAQNQPQHF
NA	TRBV11-3	TRBJ1-3	NA	TGTGCCAGCAGCTCCAACTCTGGAAACACCATATATTTT	CASSSNSGNTIYF
NA	TRBV7-2	TRBJ1-6	NA	TGTGCCAGCAGCTTAGGGCCCGTCGGCGGTTCACCCCTCCACTTT	CASSLGPVGGSPLHF
NA	TRBV7-9	TRBJ2-3	TRBD2	TGTGCCAGCAGCCTCGCGAGCGGGGGCGCAGATACGCAGTATTTT	CASSLASGGADTQYF
NA	TRBV9	TRBJ1-6	NA	TGTGCCAGCAGCTTGGAGGGGGGGAATTCACCCCTCCACTTT	CASSLEGGNSPLHF
NA	TRBV7-8	TRBJ1-4	TRBD1	TGTGCCAGCAGCCCGGGGACAGGGTTTAATGAAAAACTGTTTTTT	CASSPGTGFNEKLFF
NA	TRBV11-2	TRBJ1-1	NA	TGTGCCAGCAGCTTAGCCCCACAGGGACGGACTGAAGCTTTCTTT	CASSLAPQGRTEAFF
few	TRBV6-5	TRBJ2-7	NA	TGTGCCAGCAGTTACCAGGCTACATACGAGCAGTACTTC	CASSYQATYEQYF